These T cell receptor beta chains were read from a single sample in a study of T cells after yellow fever vaccination. TCRdb recomputed calls from the 5' RACE reads with MiXCR, one row per CDR3 protein. The repertoire consists of a few hundred thousand distinct CDR3 sequences, with 8.5% to 9% occurring once and the leading ten covering roughly 18%. This specimen consisted of PBMCs, obtained on the day of the first yellow fever vaccination. These receptors were taken from a young man who received the YFV17D yellow fever vaccine. The CDR3 runs from the conserved cysteine through the conserved F or W. The order of the fields is V gene, clone size, J gene, D gene, CDR3 DNA, CDR3 protein. D genes are given only for firm matches. Clone size is stated in some rows and not others, as once, few, many or a class when expanded.

v_call: TRBV27; clone_size: few; j_call: TRBJ2-1; d_call: -; cdr3_nt: TGTGCCAGCAGTTTACAGGGGGGGGGGAATGAGCAGTTCTTC; cdr3_aa: CASSLQGGGNEQFF
v_call: TRBV4-3; clone_size: many; j_call: TRBJ1-5; d_call: -; cdr3_nt: TGCGCCAGCAGCCAAGATAAGGGCGCGGGGCACCCCCAGCATTTT; cdr3_aa: CASSQDKGAGHPQHF
v_call: TRBV30; clone_size: few; j_call: TRBJ2-2; d_call: -; cdr3_nt: TGTGCCTGGAGTGTACCTCCGGGGGCCAGGGAGCTGTTTTTT; cdr3_aa: CAWSVPPGARELFF
v_call: TRBV6-1; clone_size: few; j_call: TRBJ1-5; d_call: -; cdr3_nt: TGTGCCAGCAGTGATGCAACCATTCGGTCGACCCAGGCTCAGCCCCAGCATTTT; cdr3_aa: CASSDATIRSTQAQPQHF
v_call: TRBV7-2; clone_size: -; j_call: TRBJ2-1; d_call: -; cdr3_nt: TGTGCCAGCAGCCCCCGATTAGGTCCGGACAATGAGCAGTTCTTC; cdr3_aa: CASSPRLGPDNEQFF
v_call: TRBV6-1; clone_size: many; j_call: TRBJ2-7; d_call: -; cdr3_nt: TGTGCCAGCAGCCGCCGATGGGGGGCCGACGAGCAGTACTTC; cdr3_aa: CASSRRWGADEQYF
v_call: TRBV24-1; clone_size: -; j_call: TRBJ2-3; d_call: TRBD1; cdr3_nt: TGTGCCACCAGTGTTTCCGGCCAGGGGGCAGGGACAGATACGCAGTATTTT; cdr3_aa: CATSVSGQGAGTDTQYF
v_call: TRBV12-3/TRBV12-4; clone_size: few; j_call: TRBJ1-1; d_call: -; cdr3_nt: TGTGCCAGCACACCAGACGGGGGGGGAAACACTGAAGCTTTCTTT; cdr3_aa: CASTPDGGGNTEAFF
v_call: TRBV20-1; clone_size: few; j_call: TRBJ1-6; d_call: -; cdr3_nt: TGCAGTGCTACTCGTTCGAGCTCCTATAATTCACCCCTCCACTTT; cdr3_aa: CSATRSSSYNSPLHF
v_call: TRBV7-3; clone_size: few; j_call: TRBJ2-2; d_call: -; cdr3_nt: TGTGCCAGCAGCTTAACCGGGACAAACACCGGGGAGCTGTTTTTT; cdr3_aa: CASSLTGTNTGELFF
v_call: TRBV15; clone_size: -; j_call: TRBJ2-1; d_call: TRBD2; cdr3_nt: TGTGCCACCAGCAGAGATCAGGGCGGGGGCTACAATGAGCAGTTCTTC; cdr3_aa: CATSRDQGGGYNEQFF
v_call: TRBV5-1; clone_size: few; j_call: TRBJ2-6; d_call: -; cdr3_nt: TGCGCCAGCAGCATCCTACAGGGCCCTGGGGCCAACGTCCTGACTTTC; cdr3_aa: CASSILQGPGANVLTF
v_call: TRBV7-9; clone_size: few; j_call: TRBJ1-6; d_call: -; cdr3_nt: TGTGCCAGCAGCTTATGGGGAGGGTTGAATTCACCCCTCCACTTT; cdr3_aa: CASSLWGGLNSPLHF
v_call: TRBV28; clone_size: few; j_call: TRBJ1-2; d_call: TRBD1; cdr3_nt: TGTGCCAGCAACCTTATCCGGGACAGGGCCGCTAACTATGGCTACACCTTC; cdr3_aa: CASNLIRDRAANYGYTF
v_call: TRBV7-2; clone_size: few; j_call: TRBJ2-7; d_call: TRBD2; cdr3_nt: TGTGCCAGCAGCTTAGCACTAGCGGGGGGGAGCTCCTACGAGCAGTACTTC; cdr3_aa: CASSLALAGGSSYEQYF
v_call: TRBV10-2; clone_size: few; j_call: TRBJ2-3; d_call: TRBD2; cdr3_nt: TGCGCCAGCAGGGATCTAGCGGGGGCAGATACGCAGTATTTT; cdr3_aa: CASRDLAGADTQYF
v_call: TRBV12-3/TRBV12-4; clone_size: many; j_call: TRBJ2-1; d_call: TRBD2; cdr3_nt: TGTGCCAGCGTCCTAGCGGGGGGTTCCTACAATGAGCAGTTCTTC; cdr3_aa: CASVLAGGSYNEQFF
v_call: TRBV12-3/TRBV12-4; clone_size: -; j_call: TRBJ1-3; d_call: TRBD1; cdr3_nt: TGTGCCAGCAGTCGGACAGGGTATCATGGAAACACCATATATTTT; cdr3_aa: CASSRTGYHGNTIYF
v_call: TRBV6-2/TRBV6-3; clone_size: -; j_call: TRBJ1-2; d_call: -; cdr3_nt: TGTGCCAGCAGTTCGCCTGGGGCTACCTATGGCTACACCTTC; cdr3_aa: CASSSPGATYGYTF
v_call: TRBV7-3; clone_size: few; j_call: TRBJ1-1; d_call: -; cdr3_nt: TGTGCCAGCAGCTTAATGGGGGTGAACACTGAAGCTTTCTTT; cdr3_aa: CASSLMGVNTEAFF
v_call: TRBV7-2; clone_size: many; j_call: TRBJ2-3; d_call: TRBD2; cdr3_nt: TGTGCCAGCAGCTTAGTGGCTAGCGGGGGGGATGATACGCAGTATTTT; cdr3_aa: CASSLVASGGDDTQYF
v_call: TRBV19; clone_size: few; j_call: TRBJ2-7; d_call: -; cdr3_nt: TGTGCCAGTAGTATTGGAGGGGGCCTTGGGCCGTCCTACGAGCAGTACTTC; cdr3_aa: CASSIGGGLGPSYEQYF
v_call: TRBV20-1; clone_size: -; j_call: TRBJ1-1; d_call: -; cdr3_nt: TGCAGTGCTAGAAGGGCAGGGAGACACACTGAAGCTTTCTTT; cdr3_aa: CSARRAGRHTEAFF
v_call: TRBV5-4; clone_size: many; j_call: TRBJ1-6; d_call: -; cdr3_nt: TGTGCCAGCAGCTTATTTGGGGCCCGGAATAATTCACCCCTCCACTTT; cdr3_aa: CASSLFGARNNSPLHF
v_call: TRBV28; clone_size: few; j_call: TRBJ2-6; d_call: -; cdr3_nt: TGTGCCAGCAGTTTAGCATCAGGAGGGGCCAACGTCCTGACTTTC; cdr3_aa: CASSLASGGANVLTF
v_call: TRBV18; clone_size: few; j_call: TRBJ1-1; d_call: -; cdr3_nt: TGTGCCAGCTCACCACAGCAACAGGGCGGCACTGAAGCTTTCTTT; cdr3_aa: CASSPQQQGGTEAFF
v_call: TRBV3-1; clone_size: few; j_call: TRBJ1-2; d_call: -; cdr3_nt: TGTGCCAGCAGCCAAGCCCTCCTAGGGCAGGGGTACTATGGCTACACCTTC; cdr3_aa: CASSQALLGQGYYGYTF
v_call: TRBV12-3/TRBV12-4; clone_size: many; j_call: TRBJ2-2; d_call: TRBD1; cdr3_nt: TGTGCCACCTTGCCGGGACAGGACGAAACCGGGGAGCTGTTTTTT; cdr3_aa: CATLPGQDETGELFF
v_call: TRBV3-1; clone_size: -; j_call: TRBJ2-2; d_call: TRBD2; cdr3_nt: TGTGCCAGCAGGGGACTAGACCACACCGGGGAGCTGTTTTTT; cdr3_aa: CASRGLDHTGELFF
v_call: TRBV7-9; clone_size: many; j_call: TRBJ2-1; d_call: TRBD2; cdr3_nt: TGTGCCAGCAGCCCTAGCGGGGGGGCGGGTGAGCAGTTCTTC; cdr3_aa: CASSPSGGAGEQFF
v_call: TRBV5-1; clone_size: few; j_call: TRBJ1-6; d_call: TRBD1; cdr3_nt: TGCGCCAGCAGCTTGGAACAGGGGGCAATCAATAATTCACCCCTCCACTTT; cdr3_aa: CASSLEQGAINNSPLHF
v_call: TRBV7-3; clone_size: few; j_call: TRBJ2-7; d_call: -; cdr3_nt: TGTGCCAGCAGCCCAAGCAGGCCTTATGCCTACGAGCAGTACTTC; cdr3_aa: CASSPSRPYAYEQYF
v_call: TRBV6-1; clone_size: few; j_call: TRBJ2-1; d_call: TRBD1; cdr3_nt: TGTGCCAGCACTCCCAGGTTCGGGGACAGGGCCTACAATGAGCAGTTCTTC; cdr3_aa: CASTPRFGDRAYNEQFF
v_call: TRBV10-3; clone_size: many; j_call: TRBJ2-3; d_call: -; cdr3_nt: TGTGCCATCAGTGAAGACCACTACACAGATACGCAGTATTTT; cdr3_aa: CAISEDHYTDTQYF
v_call: TRBV10-3; clone_size: few; j_call: TRBJ2-2; d_call: -; cdr3_nt: TGTGCCATCATAGGACAGCCACTCACCGGGGAGCTGTTTTTT; cdr3_aa: CAIIGQPLTGELFF
v_call: TRBV29-1; clone_size: few; j_call: TRBJ2-3; d_call: -; cdr3_nt: TGCAGCGTTGTAGGAGGGGTTAGCACAGATACGCAGTATTTT; cdr3_aa: CSVVGGVSTDTQYF
v_call: TRBV4-2; clone_size: -; j_call: TRBJ2-2; d_call: TRBD1; cdr3_nt: TGTGCCAGCAGCCAAGATCAGGGGACAGGGCACACCGGGGAGCTGTTTTTT; cdr3_aa: CASSQDQGTGHTGELFF
v_call: TRBV28; clone_size: many; j_call: TRBJ2-1; d_call: TRBD1; cdr3_nt: TGTGCCAGCACGTTGACAGGGGGCTCCTACAATGAGCAGTTCTTC; cdr3_aa: CASTLTGGSYNEQFF
v_call: TRBV12-3/TRBV12-4; clone_size: many; j_call: TRBJ1-5; d_call: -; cdr3_nt: TGTGCCAGCAGTCCACATGGTCAGCCCCAGCATTTT; cdr3_aa: CASSPHGQPQHF
v_call: TRBV20-1; clone_size: few; j_call: TRBJ2-5; d_call: -; cdr3_nt: TGCAGTGCCACGGGCCAGGCACAAGAGACCCAGTACTTC; cdr3_aa: CSATGQAQETQYF
v_call: TRBV7-8; clone_size: -; j_call: TRBJ1-2; d_call: TRBD1; cdr3_nt: TGTGCCAGCAGCCAGAAAACTCCGGGACAGGGGAACTATGGCTACACCTTC; cdr3_aa: CASSQKTPGQGNYGYTF
v_call: TRBV5-1; clone_size: -; j_call: TRBJ2-1; d_call: TRBD2; cdr3_nt: TGCGCCAGCAGCGGGGCGCTCGCGATAGCGGGTTTCAATGAGCAGTTCTTC; cdr3_aa: CASSGALAIAGFNEQFF
v_call: TRBV6-6; clone_size: -; j_call: TRBJ1-5; d_call: -; cdr3_nt: TGTGCCAGCAGTTACTCCTTTTCTCAGCCCCAGCATTTT; cdr3_aa: CASSYSFSQPQHF
v_call: TRBV30; clone_size: few; j_call: TRBJ2-2; d_call: -; cdr3_nt: TGTGCCTCGGAGGAATGGTGGGGATCAAACACCGGGGAGCTGTTTTTT; cdr3_aa: CASEEWWGSNTGELFF
v_call: TRBV28; clone_size: -; j_call: TRBJ1-6; d_call: -; cdr3_nt: TGTGCCAGCAGTACGTACAATTCACCCCTCCACTTT; cdr3_aa: CASSTYNSPLHF
v_call: TRBV7-9; clone_size: many; j_call: TRBJ2-5; d_call: -; cdr3_nt: TGTGCCAGCAGCTTCCCGGAGTCGGAGACCCAGTACTTC; cdr3_aa: CASSFPESETQYF
v_call: TRBV10-1; clone_size: few; j_call: TRBJ2-3; d_call: TRBD2; cdr3_nt: TGCGCCAGCAGTACCCTCGCGGGGGGTGCAGATACGCAGTATTTT; cdr3_aa: CASSTLAGGADTQYF
v_call: TRBV12-3/TRBV12-4; clone_size: many; j_call: TRBJ2-5; d_call: -; cdr3_nt: TGTGCCAGCAGTTTATTTGGCGGGCCAGAGACCCAGTACTTC; cdr3_aa: CASSLFGGPETQYF
v_call: TRBV5-4; clone_size: few; j_call: TRBJ1-1; d_call: TRBD1; cdr3_nt: TGTGCCAGCAGCTTCCGGGACAGGAGGGCTGAAGCTTTCTTT; cdr3_aa: CASSFRDRRAEAFF
v_call: TRBV5-4; clone_size: -; j_call: TRBJ2-5; d_call: TRBD1; cdr3_nt: TGTGCCAGCAGCTTGTTACAGGGGGGCACGGAGACCCAGTACTTC; cdr3_aa: CASSLLQGGTETQYF
v_call: TRBV5-1; clone_size: -; j_call: TRBJ2-5; d_call: TRBD2; cdr3_nt: TGCGCCAGCAGCCGGACACTAGCGGGGGCGAACCAAGAGACCCAGTACTTC; cdr3_aa: CASSRTLAGANQETQYF
v_call: TRBV7-9; clone_size: -; j_call: TRBJ1-4; d_call: TRBD1; cdr3_nt: TGTGCCAGCACAGGGACAGGATTTGAAAAACTGTTTTTT; cdr3_aa: CASTGTGFEKLFF
v_call: TRBV7-2; clone_size: -; j_call: TRBJ2-1; d_call: TRBD1; cdr3_nt: TGTGCCAGCAGCCTGACAGGGGCCAGCGAGCAGTTCTTC; cdr3_aa: CASSLTGASEQFF
v_call: TRBV20-1; clone_size: -; j_call: TRBJ1-5; d_call: TRBD1; cdr3_nt: TGCAGTGCTAGAGAACGCCATCAGGGGGGACAGCCCCAGCATTTT; cdr3_aa: CSARERHQGGQPQHF
v_call: TRBV24-1; clone_size: few; j_call: TRBJ1-2; d_call: TRBD1; cdr3_nt: TGTGCCACCAGTGATTTGCAAGGGGGCACCTATGGCTACACCTTC; cdr3_aa: CATSDLQGGTYGYTF